The source of this T cell receptor (beta chain) is a study of human versus mouse CDR3 diversity and MHC coevolution. As concerns this clone: Its target is not known.

V was pared by 0 bases and J by 1 base, with 10 bases between. This CDR3 comprises 15 residues. In germline, CDR1 is SGDLS, CDR2 YYNGEE. The protocol was immunoSEQ multiplex PCR, while the TCRdb copy is restricted to in-frame clones and leaves out a portion. The table records about 73,000 clones, roughly 92% of them present only once. Regarding the study as a whole: Clonal inequality was lowest in most of the three human donors. Some 1.5 million TCR beta clonotypes were estimated for humans, the largest repertoire.

Material: naive CD4+ T cells from blood. Subset defined: CD45RO-negative CD62L-positive naive CD4 T cells. V usage is TRBV9 and J usage is TRBJ2-5, with D tentatively TRBD1 (5 bases). The receptor was derived from a person aged 30-69 years in good health. The CDR3: CASSVASRVQETQYF. The CDR3, as DNA: TGTGCCAGCAGCGTAGCGTCCAGGGTCCAAGAGACCCAGTACTTC.